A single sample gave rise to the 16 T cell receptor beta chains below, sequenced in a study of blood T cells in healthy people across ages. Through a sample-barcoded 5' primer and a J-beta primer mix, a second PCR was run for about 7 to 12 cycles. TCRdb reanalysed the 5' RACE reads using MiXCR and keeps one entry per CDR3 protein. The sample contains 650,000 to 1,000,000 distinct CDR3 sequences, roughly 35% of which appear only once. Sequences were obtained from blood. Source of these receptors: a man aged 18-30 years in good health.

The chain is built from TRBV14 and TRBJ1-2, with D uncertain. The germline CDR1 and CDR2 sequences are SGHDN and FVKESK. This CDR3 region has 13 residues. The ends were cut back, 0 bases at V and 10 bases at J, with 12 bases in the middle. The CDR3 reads CASSQERYSDYTF. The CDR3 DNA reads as TGTGCCAGCAGCCAAGAAAGGTACTCTGACTACACCTTC.

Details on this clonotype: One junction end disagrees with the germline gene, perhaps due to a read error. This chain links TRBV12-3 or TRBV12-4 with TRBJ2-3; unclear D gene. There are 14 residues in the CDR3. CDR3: CASSLAVSTDMQYF. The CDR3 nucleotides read TGTGCCAGCAGTTTGGCGGTTAGCACAGATATGCAGTATTTT.

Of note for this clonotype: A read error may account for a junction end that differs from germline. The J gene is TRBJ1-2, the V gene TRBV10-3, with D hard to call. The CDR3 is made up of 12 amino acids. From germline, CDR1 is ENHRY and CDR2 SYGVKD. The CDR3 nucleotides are TGTGCCGTCAGTGAGGGCTCCTATGGCTACACCTTC. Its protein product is CAVSEGSYGYTF.

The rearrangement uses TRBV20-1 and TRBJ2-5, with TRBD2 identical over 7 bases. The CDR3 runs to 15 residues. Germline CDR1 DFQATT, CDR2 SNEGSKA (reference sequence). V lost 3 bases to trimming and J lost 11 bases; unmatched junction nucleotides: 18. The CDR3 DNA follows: TGCAGTGCTAGCCCCCCAAGCGGGGCGAGAAATGAGCAGTACTTC. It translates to CSASPPSGARNEQYF.

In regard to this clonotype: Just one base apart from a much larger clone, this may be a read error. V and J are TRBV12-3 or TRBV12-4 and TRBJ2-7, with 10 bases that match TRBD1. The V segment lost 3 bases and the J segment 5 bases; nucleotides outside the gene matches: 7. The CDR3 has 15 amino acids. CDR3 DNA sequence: TGTGCCAGCAGTTTCTGGAGGACAGGGGGAAACGAGCAGTACTTC. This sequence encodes CASSFWRTGGNEQYF.

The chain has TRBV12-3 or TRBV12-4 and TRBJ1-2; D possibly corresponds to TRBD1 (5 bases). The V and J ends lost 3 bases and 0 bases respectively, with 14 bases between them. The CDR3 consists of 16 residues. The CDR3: CASSLGGTQANYGYTF. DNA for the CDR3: TGTGCCAGCAGTTTGGGAGGGACCCAGGCTAACTATGGCTACACCTTC.

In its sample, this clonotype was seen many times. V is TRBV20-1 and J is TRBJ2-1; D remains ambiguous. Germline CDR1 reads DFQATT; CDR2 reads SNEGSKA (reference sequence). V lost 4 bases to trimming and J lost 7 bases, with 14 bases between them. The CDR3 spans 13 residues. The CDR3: CSATDGLGNEQFF. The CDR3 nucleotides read TGCAGTGCTACAGACGGGTTGGGTAATGAGCAGTTCTTC.

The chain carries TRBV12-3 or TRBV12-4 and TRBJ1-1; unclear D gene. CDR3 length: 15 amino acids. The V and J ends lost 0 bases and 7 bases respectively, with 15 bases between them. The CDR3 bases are TGTGCCAGCAGTTTAGCGACAAGGCGAACCTTTGAAGCTTTCTTT. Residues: CASSLATRRTFEAFF.

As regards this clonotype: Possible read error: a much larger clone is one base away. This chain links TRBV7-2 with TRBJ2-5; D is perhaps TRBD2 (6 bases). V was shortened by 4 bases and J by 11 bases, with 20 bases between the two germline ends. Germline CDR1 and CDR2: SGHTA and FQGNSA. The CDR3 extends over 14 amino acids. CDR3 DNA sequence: TGTGCCAGCAGCTCGGACTATTCCGAGAATGAGCAGTACTTC. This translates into CASSSDYSENEQYF.

The CDR3 loop reads CASSSDESKENNEQFF. The CDR3 DNA sequence: TGTGCCAGCAGTTCGGACGAATCCAAGGAGAACAATGAGCAGTTCTTC. The chain carries TRBV12-3 or TRBV12-4 and TRBJ2-1; D ambiguous. The V end lost 4 bases, the J end lost 5 bases, and 18 bases lay between the germline ends. The length of the CDR3 is 16 residues.

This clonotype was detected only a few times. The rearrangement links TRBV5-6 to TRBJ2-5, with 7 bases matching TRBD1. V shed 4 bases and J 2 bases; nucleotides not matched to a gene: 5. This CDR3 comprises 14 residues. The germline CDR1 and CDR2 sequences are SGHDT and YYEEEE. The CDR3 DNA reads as TGTGCCAGCAGCATTTCGGGACAGCAAGAGACCCAGTACTTC. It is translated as CASSISGQQETQYF.

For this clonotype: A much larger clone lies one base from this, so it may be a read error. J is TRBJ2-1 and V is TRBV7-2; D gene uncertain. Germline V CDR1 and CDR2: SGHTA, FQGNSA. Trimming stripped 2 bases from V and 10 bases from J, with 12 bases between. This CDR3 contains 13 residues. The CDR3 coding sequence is TGTGCCAGCAGCTTAAGCCCACCCTACGAGCAGTTCTTC. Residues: CASSLSPPYEQFF.

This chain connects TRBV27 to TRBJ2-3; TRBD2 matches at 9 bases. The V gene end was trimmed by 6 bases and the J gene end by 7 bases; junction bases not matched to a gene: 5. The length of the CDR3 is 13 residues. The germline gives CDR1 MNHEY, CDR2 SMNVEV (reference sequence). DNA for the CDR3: TGTGCCAGCAGGACTAGCGGTAAAAATACGCAGTATTTT. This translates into CASRTSGKNTQYF.

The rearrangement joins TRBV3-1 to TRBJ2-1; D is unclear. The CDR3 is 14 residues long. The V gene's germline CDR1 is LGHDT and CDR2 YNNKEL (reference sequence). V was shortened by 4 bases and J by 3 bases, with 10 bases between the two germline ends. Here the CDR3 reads CASSPKSDYNEQFF. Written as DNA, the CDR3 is TGTGCCAGCAGCCCGAAGTCAGACTACAATGAGCAGTTCTTC.

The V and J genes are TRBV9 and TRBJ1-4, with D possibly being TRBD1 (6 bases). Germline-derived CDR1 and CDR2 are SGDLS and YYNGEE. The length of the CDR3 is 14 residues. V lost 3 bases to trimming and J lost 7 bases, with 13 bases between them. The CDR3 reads CASSGEGHPEKLFF. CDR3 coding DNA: TGTGCCAGCAGCGGAGAGGGACACCCTGAAAAACTGTTTTTT. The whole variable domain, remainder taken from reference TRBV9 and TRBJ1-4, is DSGVTQTPKHLITATGQRVTLRCSPRSGDLSVYWYQQSLDQGLQFLIQYYNGEERAKGNILERFSAQQFPDLHSELNLSSLELGDSALYFCASSGEGHPEKLFFGSGTQLSVL.

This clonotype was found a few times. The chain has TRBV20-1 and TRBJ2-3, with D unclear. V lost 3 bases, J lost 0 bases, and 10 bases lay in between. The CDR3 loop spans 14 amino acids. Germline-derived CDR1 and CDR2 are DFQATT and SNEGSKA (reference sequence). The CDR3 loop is CSARGSLSTDTQYF. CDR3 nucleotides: TGCAGTGCTAGGGGATCCCTTAGCACAGATACGCAGTATTTT.